The source of this T cell receptor beta chain is a study of blood T cell repertoires in COVID-19. The table came from immunoSEQ multiplex PCR; TCRdb's copy has only in-frame clones and leaves some out. The repertoire includes approximately 150,000 clones, approximately 81% of them detected once, and about 5.8% sits in the top ten. Patients from Seattle were sampled longitudinally, starting during active infection. The CDR3 is 19 amino acids. The V segment lost 0 bases and the J segment 2 bases; nucleotides outside the gene matches: 4. The germline V gene encodes CDR1 SGHVS and CDR2 FNYEAQ. The clonotype originates from a woman between 50 and 59 years old with COVID-19, enrolled during active disease. Sample: peripheral blood. V gene TRBV7-6 combines with J gene TRBJ2-1; 16 nucleotides agree with TRBD2. The CDR3 coding sequence is TGTGCCAGCAGCTTAGCGGGACTAGCGGGGGGGCCACCCTACAATGAGCAGTTCTTC. Translated, it gives CASSLAGLAGGPPYNEQFF.